This T cell receptor beta chain was observed in a study of CD8+ T cells in alopecia areata (dated by TCRdb to the late 2010s). Some background on the complete study: Treated patients were enrolled in an open-label pilot trial of oral tofacitinib at 5 to 10 mg twice daily for moderate-to-severe alopecia areata. Scalp clonality was compared among normal scalp (n=4), patchy alopecia areata scalp (n=8), and alopecia totalis/universalis scalp (n=8). The RNA source kit depended on sample type: the PAXgene miRNA kit for fixed scalp, the miRNeasy kit for PBMCs, and the RNeasy kit for mouse skin. Tofacitinib was administered for 6 to 18 months, and 6 months of follow-up off drug were then conducted to assess delayed response and recurrence. To study T cell clonal expansion in alopecia areata, the researchers applied high-throughput TCRbeta sequencing to both the C3H/HeJ mouse model and human patients. The SALT score, which quantifies the percentage of affected scalp surface area, was used to measure disease severity in treated patients. Biopsies were taken from tofacitinib-treated patients at baseline and again at 4 and 24 weeks into treatment, and several of those patients also had a later scalp biopsy. Human TCRbeta sequencing covered scalp tissue and sorted CD4+ and CD8+ peripheral blood T cells from patchy and totalis/universalis alopecia areata patients and healthy controls. TCRbeta CDR3 regions were amplified by immunoSEQ multiplex PCR using 35 Vbeta forward and 13 Jbeta reverse primers.

Beyond this particular receptor, the publication reports: Because the treated cohort was small and included a single nonresponder, larger studies are needed to assess links between baseline CD8+ expansion and response. Tofacitinib significantly decreased scalp clonality and the number of expanded CD8+ clones among the top 100 scalp clones. Shared TCR sequences between patients were less evident than in mice, which may be partly attributable to HLA diversity in the patient population. During tofacitinib treatment, many expanded lesional clones remained in scalp and blood, and this persistence may partly explain relapse after treatment is stopped. Compared with normal scalp, lesional scalp had higher clonality and more expanded CD8+ clones, particularly in alopecia totalis/universalis, a pattern that suggests antigenic drive. Scalp TCR repertoire analysis is complicated because resident alphabeta T cells in normal human skin are also sequenced, whereas mouse skin is dominated by gammadelta T cells.

As concerns this clone: Its specific antigen is unknown. Per-base qualities were not stored, and no clone one base away is much larger.

The time point label here, explained by the study, means: more than 3 weeks on oral tofacitinib. What the treatment or condition label conveys for this sample: oral pan-JAK inhibitor, 5-10 mg twice daily. Lesional scalp punch biopsies and peripheral blood were collected from alopecia areata patients. PBMCs were isolated by density centrifugation and stained for CD3, CD4 and CD8, and CD4+ and CD8+ T cells were sorted on a FACSAria. Library preparation was by the immunoSEQ multiplex PCR assay. To provide template for TCR sequencing, every sample had RNA extracted and reverse transcribed into cDNA. SuperScript III was used to make first-strand cDNA, primed with a 2:1 mix of oligo-dT and random hexamers. A synthetic immune receptor repertoire was used to gauge amplification bias, and whatever bias remained was removed computationally. On the authors' methods: Raw reads were preprocessed for error removal, and CDR3 was defined according to IMGT conventions as running from the conserved cysteine to phenylalanine. Clonality was calculated as 1 minus Shannon entropy normalized by log2 of the number of productive unique TCRs. Scalp TCRbeta sequences were cross-referenced with sorted blood CD4 and CD8 repertoires so that the CD4 or CD8 identity of scalp clones could be inferred. TCRdb obtained this table from immuneACCESS and retained in-frame rearrangements with V and J assigned. These tables miss some clones; where compared with another copy, unresolved V genes account for less than half of the shortfall, and the remainder is unexplained. Clone size and V and J calls were adopted from that table, with D and trimming inferred from the DNA. This sample has 90,000 to 150,000 clones in its table, and more than 45% of those were observed once. The top ten hold just over 0.45% of the sample.

The CDR1 and CDR2 encoded by the germline V gene (reference sequence) are GTSNPN and SVGIG. Measured from the cysteine to the phenylalanine, the CDR3 is 14 residues long. Of the read, only the CDR3 DNA is kept; its 42 bases are in frame from base 1. V loses 7 bases, J loses 0 bases, and the germline ends lie 12 bases apart. The sample in question was CD4+ T cells sorted from blood, obtained at week 4, from a patient treated with tofacitinib. The rearrangement combines TRBV30 with TRBJ2-2; the D gene remains uncertain. The sequence came from a human donor with alopecia areata. In nucleotides, the sequence is TGTGCCTCCACGAGGCAGACGAACACCGGGGAGCTGTTTTTT. The encoded protein is CASTRQTNTGELFF.